The next 2 T cell receptor beta chains were all read from a single sample in a study of cytomegalovirus exposure and HLA in healthy donors. With 60 Vbeta and 13 Jbeta primers, the PCR was carried out. Some clones are missing from TCRdb's copy, which holds only in-frame ones; the method was immunoSEQ multiplex PCR. The sample holds some 200,000 clones; roughly 88% are singletons and the top ten take 0.71%. The sample consisted of PBMCs. Receptors were obtained from a boy aged 2 to 10 in good health and CMV-seronegative.

The CDR3 sequence is CASSLGGLPTDTQYF. The CDR3 DNA is TGTGCCAGCAGCTTAGGGGGACTCCCCACAGATACGCAGTATTTT. The chain combines TRBV11-2 with TRBJ2-3; tentatively, D is TRBD2 (6 bases). The germline gives CDR1 SGHAT, CDR2 FQNNGV. Trimming pared 1 base from V and 2 bases from J, leaving 10 bases between. This CDR3 has 15 amino acids.

To note about this clone: The same CDR3 is also encoded by other DNA sequences in this sample. The chain is built from TRBV13 and TRBJ2-7; the D is unclear. CDR1 and CDR2 from the germline V gene are PRHDT and FYEKMQ (reference sequence). Trimming shortened V by 3 bases and J by 2 bases, and 8 bases separated the two germline ends. The length of the CDR3 is 13 residues. CDR3 sequence: CASSLGSTYEQYF. The CDR3 coding sequence is TGTGCCAGCAGCTTGGGCAGCACCTACGAGCAGTACTTC.